This T cell receptor (beta chain) was captured by sequencing in a study of identical twins. The study, taken as a whole, reports: Twin-shared out-of-frame alpha sequences showed excess low generation probability. Fewer insertions characterized abundant cord blood beta clonotypes, whereas memory repertoires showed none. Instead of following the same donors, the conclusions were based on cross-sectional statistical analysis.

This clonotype has just a few counts. Its antigen is still unknown. CDR3 size: 15 residues. Germline assignment: CDR1 SGHTA and CDR2 FQGNSA. Trimming took 6 bases from V and 2 from J, leaving 16 bases between them. TCRdb re-derived calls from the 5' RACE reads in MiXCR, one entry per CDR3 protein. Of 500,000 or so distinct CDR3 sequences in the sample, 13% to 15% were seen once. Everyone who donated was a healthy Caucasian. This sample also belongs to another study, concerning yellow fever vaccine responses in identical twins.

The receptor's source is a woman aged 18 to 35 in good health. The V gene is TRBV7-2, the J gene TRBJ2-5; TRBD2 might be the D (5 bases). The sequencing input was CD4+ T cells sorted from blood. The CDR3 protein is CASRRGQWSQETQYF. The CDR3 coding sequence is TGTGCCAGCAGACGCGGGCAGTGGAGTCAAGAGACCCAGTACTTC. Complete variable domain (other parts from reference TRBV7-2 and TRBJ2-5): GAGVSQSPSNKVTEKGKDVELRCDPISGHTALYWYRQSLGQGLEFLIYFQGNSAPDKSGLPSDRFSAERTGGSVSTLTIQRTQQEDSAVYLCASRRGQWSQETQYFGPGTRLLVL.